The 31 T cell receptor beta chains in this list originate from one sample, sequenced in a study of blood T cell repertoires in COVID-19. Assay used: immunoSEQ multiplex PCR; TCRdb lists only in-frame clones, some missing. The sample yields 200,000 to 250,000 clones, about nine tenths seen once. Specimen: peripheral blood. The receptors shown here come from a man older than 75 with acute or convalescent COVID-19.

In this sample, this clone turned up once. The chain is built from TRBV18 and TRBJ2-6; D gene unclear. V shed 3 bases and J shed 2 bases, with 8 bases lying between them. Germline CDR1 reads KGHSH; CDR2 reads LQKENI. This CDR3 contains 15 residues. CDR3 region: CASSPGGAGANVLTF. Written as DNA, the CDR3 is TGTGCCAGCTCACCTGGCGGCGCTGGGGCCAACGTCCTGACTTTC.

CDR3: CASSLSHQGNTEAFF. As DNA, the CDR3 is TGTGCCAGCAGTTTATCCCACCAGGGGAACACTGAAGCTTTCTTT. The genes are TRBV27 and TRBJ1-1; TRBD1 might be the D (5 bases). V was shortened by 0 bases and J by 1 base, with 9 bases between the two germline ends. CDR3 length equals 15 residues. Looked up from germline, CDR1 is MNHEY and CDR2 is SMNVEV (reference sequence).

This sequence joins TRBV6-2 or TRBV6-3 and TRBJ1-2; TRBD1 agrees at 7 bases. This CDR3 is 14 amino acids long. Losses at the gene ends were 0 bases for V and 7 bases for J; bases not matched to a gene: 5. Germline V gene sequence: CDR1 MNHEY, CDR2 SVGEGT. The DNA for the CDR3 is TGTGCCAGCAGTTACTCGATTCAGGGGGTTGGCTACACCTTC. Protein: CASSYSIQGVGYTF.

The chain recombines TRBV10-3 with TRBJ2-3; TRBD1 might be the D (5 bases). The V and J ends lost 7 bases and 0 bases respectively, with 5 bases between them. CDR3 length equals 12 residues. Germline V CDR1 and CDR2: ENHRY, SYGVKD. CDR3 residues: CAIKGSTDTQYF. DNA for the CDR3: TGTGCCATCAAGGGGAGCACAGATACGCAGTATTTT.

As DNA, the CDR3 is TGTGCCAGCTCATCCACTACAGGGACGGGGAGCAATCAGCCCCAGCATTTT. Translation: CASSSTTGTGSNQPQHF. V gene TRBV18 combines with J gene TRBJ1-5; TRBD1 might be the D (6 bases). The CDR3 runs to 17 residues. Germline loops: CDR1 KGHSH, CDR2 LQKENI. Trimming removed 5 bases at V and 1 base at J, with 18 bases between.

V is TRBV18 and J is TRBJ1-4, with D maybe TRBD1 (5 bases). Trimming left V 3 bases short and J 1 base short, with 9 bases between. This CDR3 spans 15 amino acids. Per germline, CDR1 KGHSH and CDR2 LQKENI. The CDR3 DNA reads TGTGCCAGCTCACCCGCGGGGGTAACTAATGAAAAACTGTTTTTT. It is translated as CASSPAGVTNEKLFF.

V gene TRBV7-6 combines with J gene TRBJ2-2, with TRBD2 identical over 11 bases. Trimming cost V 5 bases and J 2 bases; bases outside gene matches: 4. Germline assignment: CDR1 SGHVS and CDR2 FNYEAQ. This CDR3 spans 16 amino acids. DNA of the CDR3: TGTGCCAGCAGCCCGACTAGCGGGGTTAACACCGGGGAGCTGTTTTTT. It codes for CASSPTSGVNTGELFF. Full variable domain (remainder filled in from reference TRBV7-6 and TRBJ2-2): GAGVSQSPRYKVTKRGQDVALRCDPISGHVSLYWYRQALGQGPEFLTYFNYEAQQDKSGLPNDRFSAERPEGSISTLTIQRTEQRDSAMYRCASSPTSGVNTGELFFGEGSRLTVL.

The gene calls are TRBV10-1 and TRBJ2-2, with 9 nucleotides matching TRBD2. This CDR3 spans 17 amino acids. The germline gives CDR1 WNHNN, CDR2 SYGVQD (reference sequence). After removal of 0 bases from V and 2 bases from J, the junction contained 4 bases not matched to a gene. DNA for the CDR3: TGCGCCAGCAGTGAGTCGCCTAGCGGGGTCAACACCGGGGAGCTGTTTTTT. This encodes CASSESPSGVNTGELFF.

The chain couples TRBV28 to TRBJ1-3, with a weak D call TRBD1 (5 bases). The CDR3 loop spans 15 amino acids. The germline V gene encodes CDR1 MDHEN and CDR2 SYDVKM. Trimming removed 5 bases from V and 0 bases from J, with 11 bases in between. CDR3 residues: CASSGGWASGNTIYF. In nucleotides, the CDR3 is TGTGCCAGCAGTGGGGGGTGGGCCTCTGGAAACACCATATATTTT.

The rearrangement joins TRBV28 to TRBJ1-2, with D maybe TRBD1 (5 bases). The V gene lost 2 bases and the J gene lost 0 bases, with 7 bases spanning the gap. The CDR3 is 14 residues long. Per the germline V gene, CDR1 is MDHEN and CDR2 is SYDVKM. CDR3 region: CASSLQQANYGYTF. CDR3 sequence (DNA): TGTGCCAGCAGTTTACAACAGGCTAACTATGGCTACACCTTC.

The V and J genes are TRBV28 and TRBJ1-2, with D possibly matching TRBD1 (5 bases). CDR3 length: 13 residues. V was shortened by 3 bases and J by 5 bases, with 10 bases between the two germline ends. Germline CDR1 MDHEN, CDR2 SYDVKM. The CDR3 DNA reads as TGTGCCAGCAGTTTGGGGGGGTTATATGGCTACACCTTC. The encoded protein is CASSLGGLYGYTF.

The V call is TRBV18, the J call TRBJ1-3; tentative D call: TRBD1 (6 bases). Deletions cut 4 bases from V and 0 bases from J, with 19 bases between. Germline V gene lookup returns CDR1 KGHSH and CDR2 LQKENI. The CDR3 runs 18 residues. The CDR3 DNA reads TGTGCCAGCTCACGCGATTTCGAACGGGGACACTCTGGAAACACCATATATTTT. Its protein is CASSRDFERGHSGNTIYF.

The J gene is TRBJ2-1, the V gene TRBV2, with a weak D call TRBD1 (7 bases). CDR1 is SNHLY and CDR2 is FYNNEI in the germline V gene. CDR3 length equals 15 residues. This CDR3 is CAGGLRRTGRNEQFF. CDR3 sequence (DNA): TGTGCTGGGGGGCTCCGCCGGACAGGTAGAAATGAGCAGTTCTTC.

The V and J genes are TRBV11-3 and TRBJ1-1; D is unresolved. Germline assignment: CDR1 SGHNT and CDR2 YENEEA. V lost 3 bases, J lost 0 bases, and 5 bases lay in between. This CDR3 is 13 amino acids long. In nucleotides, the CDR3 is TGTGCCAGCAGCTTTAGTATGAACACTGAAGCTTTCTTT. It specifies CASSFSMNTEAFF.

The chain is built from TRBV3-1 (or the pseudogene TRBV3-2) and TRBJ1-2; D remains unclear. Deletions cut 1 base from V and 4 bases from J, with 19 bases between. The CDR3 sequence is 17 residues long. CDR1 and CDR2 from the germline V gene are LGHDT and YNNKEL (reference sequence). The CDR3 region has the DNA TGTGCCAGCAGCCAAGCGTTGACTTCCTTTACCCTCTATGGCTACACCTTC. It specifies CASSQALTSFTLYGYTF.

The chain couples TRBV28 to TRBJ2-7; TRBD1 agrees at 8 bases. The CDR3 spans 16 residues. Trimming cost V 6 bases and J 4 bases; bases outside gene matches: 14. Germline-derived CDR1 and CDR2 are MDHEN and SYDVKM. CDR3 residues: CASSPSVGQVLYEQYF. DNA for the CDR3: TGTGCCAGCAGCCCATCCGTGGGACAGGTCCTGTACGAGCAGTACTTC.

V gene TRBV7-2 combines with J gene TRBJ2-5, with D unresolved. The V end was cut by 0 bases, the J end by 4 bases, with 12 bases between. CDR3 length: 15 residues. The germline V gene encodes CDR1 SGHTA and CDR2 FQGNSA. The CDR3 nucleotides are TGTGCCAGCAGCTTAGCGGCCCGCCACGCAGAGACCCAGTACTTC. This gives the protein CASSLAARHAETQYF.

This rearrangement joins TRBV7-8 to TRBJ2-7; TRBD1 aligns across 7 bases. V trimming: 0 bases; J trimming: 6 bases; junction bases outside the gene matches: 5. Germline V CDR1 and CDR2: SGHVS, FQNEAQ. The CDR3 runs 14 residues. CDR3 in DNA: TGTGCCAGCAGCTTAGCGGGGACAGTCGGCGAGCAGTACTTC. Protein product: CASSLAGTVGEQYF. Together with reference TRBV7-8 and TRBJ2-7, the CDR3 gives the full variable domain: GAGVSQSPRYKVAKRGQDVALRCDPISGHVSLFWYQQALGQGPEFLTYFQNEAQLDKSGLPSDRFFAERPEGSVSTLKIQRTQQEDSAVYLCASSLAGTVGEQYFGPGTRLTVT.

This clone has only one observation. The gene calls are TRBV4-2 and TRBJ2-5, with a tentative D call TRBD1 (5 bases). This CDR3 is built from 15 residues. CDR1 is LGHNA, CDR2 YNFKEQ, per germline. V lost 1 base and J 1 base, leaving 10 bases between the germline ends. DNA of the CDR3: TGTGCCAGCAGCCAAGTTCCGACAGCCCAAGAGACCCAGTACTTC. Its protein product is CASSQVPTAQETQYF.

This chain links TRBV5-1 with TRBJ2-3; 7 bases are shared with TRBD2. This CDR3 spans 14 amino acids. Germline-derived CDR1 and CDR2 are SGHRS and YFSETQ. Germline trimming cut 7 bases from V and 1 base from J; bases unmatched to any gene: 6. In DNA, the CDR3 is TGCGCCAGCGGACTAAGCGGGGGCACAGATACGCAGTATTTT. Protein sequence: CASGLSGGTDTQYF.

J is TRBJ1-3 and V is TRBV11-2, with TRBD1 matching 7 bases. The ends lost 2 bases at V and 4 bases at J; junction bases unmatched: 8. The CDR3 runs 16 residues. From germline, CDR1 is SGHAT and CDR2 FQNNGV. CDR3 amino acids: CASSLPKTGFGNTIYF. The CDR3, as DNA: TGTGCCAGCAGCTTACCAAAGACAGGGTTCGGAAACACCATATATTTT.

The chain couples TRBV7-9 to TRBJ2-2; TRBD2 matches at 12 bases. This CDR3 spans 15 amino acids. Germline values: CDR1 SEHNR, CDR2 FQNEAQ (reference sequence). Trimming at V came to 10 bases and at J to 7 bases, leaving 10 bases not matched to a gene. CDR3 bases: TGTGCCAACTCGACTAGCGGGAGCGGTGTCGGGGAGCTGTTTTTT. This encodes CANSTSGSGVGELFF.

The chain recombines TRBV6-6 with TRBJ1-1, with 9 bases fitting TRBD1. V lost 6 bases and J lost 4; bases outside the gene matches: 9. The germline V gene has CDR1 MNHNY and CDR2 SVGAGI (reference sequence). The CDR3 contains 15 residues. CDR3 sequence reads: CASSPGQGRTTEAFF. The CDR3 nucleotides are TGTGCCAGCAGCCCCGGACAGGGGAGGACCACTGAAGCTTTCTTT.

This chain joins TRBV10-1 and TRBJ1-2; unclear D gene. Trimming took 3 bases from V and 4 from J, leaving 6 bases between them. The CDR3 runs to 12 residues. The germline V gene has CDR1 WNHNN and CDR2 SYGVQD (reference sequence). CDR3 protein: CASSDSTYGYTF. Here the CDR3 DNA reads TGCGCCAGCAGTGATAGCACCTATGGCTACACCTTC.

J is TRBJ2-7 and V is TRBV21-1; TRBD1, the D gene given by the table, was not confirmed from the DNA. TRBV21-1 is termed a pseudogene. The CDR3 has 17 amino acids. CDR3 loop: CASSKASPGHLAKWQYV. CDR3 DNA sequence: TGTGCCAGCAGCAAAGCTTCACCGGGACATCTGGCAAAGTGGCAGTACGTC.

This clone came up once. This chain links TRBV19 with TRBJ2-7, with TRBD1 as a possible D gene (6 bases). Germline loops: CDR1 LNHDA, CDR2 SQIVND (reference sequence). This CDR3 spans 13 amino acids. The V end lost 6 bases, the J end lost 3 bases, and 12 bases lay between the germline ends. In DNA, the CDR3 is TGTGCCAGTAGCAAGAGGACAGTCTACGAGCAGTACTTC. Amino acid sequence: CASSKRTVYEQYF.

V is TRBV15 and J is TRBJ1-5; TRBD1 matches at 12 bases. The trim removed 4 bases at V and 6 bases at J, leaving 7 bases unmatched. The CDR3 length is 16 residues. From germline, CDR1 is LNHNV and CDR2 YYDKDF (reference sequence). Here the CDR3 reads CATSTWGQGASQPQHF. CDR3 DNA: TGTGCCACCAGCACCTGGGGACAGGGGGCAAGTCAGCCCCAGCATTTT.

CDR3 sequence: CASSPPSGGELFF. CDR3 sequence (DNA): TGTGCCAGCAGTCCCCCCAGTGGCGGGGAGCTGTTTTTT. V and J are TRBV6-6 and TRBJ2-2, with unresolved D. This CDR3 is built from 13 residues. The V gene's germline CDR1 is MNHNY and CDR2 SVGAGI (reference sequence). The ends were cut back, 5 bases at V and 7 bases at J, with 11 bases in the middle.

The gene calls are TRBV27 and TRBJ2-7, with D possibly matching TRBD2 (7 bases). Germline CDR1 and CDR2: MNHEY and SMNVEV (reference sequence). Trimming pared 4 bases from V and 9 bases from J, leaving 13 bases between. The CDR3 consists of 12 residues. This chain's CDR3 is CASSSPGEGQYF. CDR3 DNA: TGTGCCAGCAGTTCCCCAGGGGAGGGGCAGTACTTC.

The V call is TRBV5-1, the J call TRBJ2-1, with 14 bases that match TRBD2. This CDR3 spans 20 amino acids. Losses at the gene ends were 1 base for V and 0 bases for J; bases not matched to a gene: 9. Germline lookup yields CDR1 SGHRS and CDR2 YFSETQ. For the CDR3, the DNA is TGCGCCAGCAGCTTGCTCCCCGGGACTAGCGGGAGTGTCTCCTACAATGAGCAGTTCTTC. It is translated as CASSLLPGTSGSVSYNEQFF. The full variable domain, rest sourced from reference TRBV5-1 and TRBJ2-1, is KAGVTQTPRYLIKTRGQQVTLSCSPISGHRSVSWYQQTPGQGLQFLFEYFSETQRNKGNFPGRFSGRQFSNSRSEMNVSTLELGDSALYLCASSLLPGTSGSVSYNEQFFGPGTRLTVL.

Only one count was recorded for this clone. The J gene is TRBJ2-2, the V gene TRBV5-1; 7 nucleotides line up with TRBD1. The V gene's germline CDR1 is SGHRS and CDR2 YFSETQ. Trimming took 5 bases from V and 4 from J; bases not matched to a gene: 5. This CDR3 spans 14 amino acids. The CDR3 sequence is CASSGGQSTGELFF. In DNA form, the CDR3 reads TGCGCCAGCAGTGGGGGACAGAGCACCGGGGAGCTGTTTTTT. Using reference TRBV5-1 and TRBJ2-2 for the parts outside the CDR3, the full variable domain is KAGVTQTPRYLIKTRGQQVTLSCSPISGHRSVSWYQQTPGQGLQFLFEYFSETQRNKGNFPGRFSGRQFSNSRSEMNVSTLELGDSALYLCASSGGQSTGELFFGEGSRLTVL.